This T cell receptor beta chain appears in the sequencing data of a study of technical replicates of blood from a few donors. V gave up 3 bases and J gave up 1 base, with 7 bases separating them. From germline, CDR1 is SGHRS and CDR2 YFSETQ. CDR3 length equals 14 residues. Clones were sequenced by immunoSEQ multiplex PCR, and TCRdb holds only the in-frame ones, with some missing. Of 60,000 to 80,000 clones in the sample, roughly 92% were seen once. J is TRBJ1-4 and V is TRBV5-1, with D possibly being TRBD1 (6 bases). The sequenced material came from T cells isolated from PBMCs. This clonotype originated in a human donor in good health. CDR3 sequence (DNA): TGCGCCAGCAGCTCAGGGGAAACTAATGAAAAACTGTTTTTT. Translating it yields CASSSGETNEKLFF.